At least ten counts were recorded for the clone carrying this TCR beta chain. TCRdb reprocessed the RT-PCR reads via MiXCR and lists one record per CDR3 protein. The data hold about 680,000 distinct CDR3 sequences, with over 12% observed a single time. V was pared by 4 bases and J by 4 bases, with 7 bases between. CDR1 is ENHRY and CDR2 is SYGVKD in the germline V gene. There are 12 residues in the CDR3. This TCR came from a female donor in good health, serving as a healthy control. This chain links TRBV10-3 with TRBJ1-1, with D hard to call. Sequenced input: memory CD4+ T cells from blood. The CDR3 nucleotides are TGTGCCATCAGTGCCGAGCCCACTGAAGCTTTCTTT. This translates into CAISAEPTEAFF.